These 31 T cell receptor beta chains were all obtained from the same sample, sequenced in a study of Graves' ophthalmopathy and Graves' hyperthyroidism. RNA transcripts yielded amplified TCR beta CDR3 regions. HTBI-primed RT-PCR formed the first round, and a multiplex PCR formed the second. MiXCR was run by TCRdb on the multiplex PCR reads, yielding one entry per CDR3 protein. The profile shows 400,000 or so distinct CDR3 sequences, 15% to 20% of them singletons. Sequencing was carried out using peripheral blood. These receptors were taken from an adult woman with stable Graves' hyperthyroidism.

CDR3 amino acids: CASSPIDSQDSPLHF. The CDR3 nucleotides read TGTGCCAGCAGCCCTATTGACTCCCAGGATTCACCCCTCCACTTT. J is TRBJ1-6 and V is TRBV27; D is unresolved. CDR1 and CDR2 (germline): MNHEY, SMNVEV (reference sequence). CDR3 length: 15 residues. V dropped 6 bases and J dropped 8 bases, with 17 bases sitting between them.

At least ten counts were recorded for this clonotype. At one boundary the junction diverges from the germline segment, which might be a read error. The rearrangement links TRBV9 to TRBJ1-1; 7 nucleotides align to TRBD1. CDR3 length: 15 amino acids. Germline V gene data show CDR1 as SGDLS and CDR2 as YYNGEE. The CDR3: CASIMPAGTEGLRNF. The CDR3 DNA reads as TGTGCCAGCATCATGCCAGCCGGGACAGAGGGCTTGCGGAACTTT.

This clonotype was seen ten or more times. The chain recombines TRBV12-5 with TRBJ1-2; unclear D gene. The V end lost 7 bases, the J end lost 3 bases, and 9 bases lay between the germline ends. There are 12 residues in the CDR3. Looked up from germline, CDR1 is LGHNT and CDR2 is FRNRAP. CDR3 loop: CASADGDYGYTF. As DNA, the CDR3 is TGTGCTAGTGCGGATGGGGACTATGGCTACACCTTC.

In this sample, this clonotype turned up many times. This chain connects TRBV6-1 to TRBJ1-5; D is ambiguous. V dropped 3 bases and J dropped 0 bases, with 6 bases sitting between them. Per germline, CDR1 MNHNS and CDR2 SASEGT. The CDR3 sequence is 14 residues long. The CDR3 protein is CASSDSYSNQPQHF. CDR3 nucleotide sequence: TGTGCCAGCAGTGACAGCTATAGCAATCAGCCCCAGCATTTT.

The table lists this clonotype with many counts. The CDR3 DNA reads as TGCAGCGCCCGGCGGGACAGGGATGGCTACACCTTC. Its protein product is CSARRDRDGYTF. This sequence joins TRBV29-1 and TRBJ1-2, with TRBD1 matching over 9 bases. The germline gives CDR1 SQVTM, CDR2 ANQGSEA. The CDR3 runs to 12 residues. The V and J ends lost 7 bases and 6 bases, in that order; junction bases with no gene match: 6.

The sample holds many counts of this clonotype. The chain couples TRBV3-1 to TRBJ2-2; unclear D gene. V lost 2 bases to trimming and J lost 7 bases, with 2 bases between them. This CDR3 region has 11 residues. Germline CDR1 reads LGHDT; CDR2 reads YNNKEL (reference sequence). The CDR3 spells CASSQFGELFF. Here the CDR3 DNA reads TGTGCCAGCAGCCAATTCGGGGAGCTGTTTTTT.

This clonotype was detected once. The chain is built from TRBV20-1 and TRBJ1-1, with 8 bases lining up with TRBD1. Germline-derived CDR1 and CDR2 are DFQATT and SNEGSKA (reference sequence). The CDR3 is 14 residues long. After removal of 0 bases from V and 3 bases from J, the junction contained 3 bases not matched to a gene. CDR3 coding DNA: TGCAGTGCTAGAGATGCCAGGGGGCACACTGAAGCTTTCTTT. Its translation: CSARDARGHTEAFF.

A note on this clonotype: A read error may be the cause here, since a much bigger clone is one base away. The V call is TRBV6-2 or TRBV6-3, the J call TRBJ1-2, with D tentatively TRBD1 (5 bases). The CDR3 spans 14 residues. Deletions cut 2 bases from V and 5 bases from J, with 12 bases between. Germline loops: CDR1 MNHEY, CDR2 SVGEGT. The CDR3 region is CASSYKTELYGYTF. The CDR3 nucleotides are TGTGCCAGCAGTTACAAGACAGAATTATATGGCTACACCTTC.

This clonotype was observed many times. This chain uses TRBV6-1 with TRBJ2-2, with unresolved D. The germline CDR1 and CDR2 sequences are MNHNS and SASEGT. V was shortened by 2 bases and J by 7 bases, with 17 bases between the two germline ends. The CDR3 covers 16 residues. CDR3 loop: CASSESVRMEHGELFF. Here the CDR3 DNA reads TGTGCCAGCAGTGAATCCGTGCGAATGGAACACGGGGAGCTGTTTTTT.

This clonotype was counted many times. The chain links TRBV28 to TRBJ1-5, with D uncertain. Germline V CDR1 and CDR2: MDHEN, SYDVKM. V was pared by 2 bases and J by 4 bases, with 6 bases between. CDR3 length equals 13 residues. CDR3 in DNA: TGTGCCAGCAGTTTAGACGGGAATCAGCCCCAGCATTTT. It yields the protein CASSLDGNQPQHF.

A note on this clonotype: This may be a read error, as it is one base from a much larger clone. The chain couples TRBV11-2 to TRBJ1-6; 8 bases fit TRBD1. CDR1 SGHAT and CDR2 FQNNGV come from the germline V gene. The CDR3 is 15 amino acids. CDR3 in DNA: TGTGCCAGCAGCTTAGTCTCAGGGGGCAATTCACACCTCCACTTT. This gives the protein CASSLVSGGNSHLHF.

To note about this clonotype: Being one base from a much bigger clone, this may be a read error. The CDR3 does not close with the conserved phenylalanine or tryptophan, likely indicating a read error. The V gene is TRBV13, the J gene TRBJ2-2, with TRBD1 matching 12 bases. The CDR3 is 18 amino acids. The V segment lost 3 bases and the J segment 0 bases; nucleotides outside the gene matches: 5. CDR1 is PRHDT and CDR2 is FYEKMQ in the germline V gene (reference sequence). The CDR3 region is CASSFGRDRGPNTGELFS. In DNA, the CDR3 is TGTGCCAGCAGCTTTGGCAGGGACAGGGGGCCGAACACCGGGGAGCTGTTTTCT.

The J gene is TRBJ2-5, the V gene TRBV6-1; D gene uncertain. Germline V CDR1 and CDR2: MNHNS, SASEGT. The V and J ends lost 3 bases and 5 bases respectively, with 10 bases between them. This CDR3 is built from 13 residues. The DNA for the CDR3 is TGTGCCAGCAGTGACGTGCGCCGCGAGACCCAGTACTTC. Amino acids: CASSDVRRETQYF.

This clonotype came up many times. The rearrangement joins TRBV28 to TRBJ1-2, with a weak D call TRBD1 (6 bases). CDR3 size: 17 residues. CDR1 and CDR2 from the germline V gene are MDHEN and SYDVKM. Trimming took 3 bases from V and 0 from J, leaving 17 bases between them. The CDR3 spells CASSFGTRSEANYGYTF. The CDR3 nucleotides are TGTGCCAGCAGTTTCGGGACAAGGTCCGAAGCTAACTATGGCTACACCTTC.

This clonotype was detected ten times or more. The rearrangement links TRBV18 to TRBJ2-7; perhaps TRBD1 as D (6 bases). Trimming shortened V by 3 bases and J by 2 bases, and 11 bases separated the two germline ends. The CDR3 extends over 14 amino acids. Per germline, CDR1 KGHSH and CDR2 LQKENI. The DNA of the CDR3 is TGTGCCAGCTCACCCAGACGGGACACCTACGAGCAGTACTTC. Protein product: CASSPRRDTYEQYF.

This clonotype was recorded many times. The chain carries TRBV20-1 and TRBJ2-3; D ambiguous. The CDR3 covers 14 residues. Per germline, CDR1 DFQATT and CDR2 SNEGSKA (reference sequence). V lost 3 bases, J lost 4 bases, and 14 bases lay in between. Here the CDR3 DNA reads TGCAGTGCTAGCGGCGGCTTTTCCCCAGATACGCAGTATTTT. It is translated as CSASGGFSPDTQYF.

V usage is TRBV20-1 and J usage is TRBJ1-1; perhaps TRBD1 as D (5 bases). Looked up from germline, CDR1 is DFQATT and CDR2 is SNEGSKA (reference sequence). The CDR3 covers 15 residues. V lost 1 base, J lost 4 bases, and 16 bases lay in between. DNA of the CDR3: TGCAGTGCTAGAGCTTCGGGGCAGGGTGGCACTGAAGCTTTCTTT. Translating it yields CSARASGQGGTEAFF.

There are many counts of this clonotype. This chain joins TRBV19 and TRBJ2-5, with 7 bases matching TRBD2. The germline V gene has CDR1 LNHDA and CDR2 SQIVND (reference sequence). CDR3 length: 15 amino acids. Losses at the gene ends were 6 bases for V and 2 bases for J; bases not matched to a gene: 9. The CDR3 loop is CASSNAGLPQETQYF. The CDR3 coding sequence is TGTGCCAGTAGCAACGCGGGACTACCTCAAGAGACCCAGTACTTC. Full variable domain (rest looked up from reference TRBV19 and TRBJ2-5): DGGITQSPKYLFRKEGQNVTLSCEQNLNHDAMYWYRQDPGQGLRLIYYSQIVNDFQKGDIAEGYSVSREKKESFPLTVTSAQKNPTAFYLCASSNAGLPQETQYFGPGTRLLVL.

This clonotype came up many times. The V and J genes are TRBV5-1 and TRBJ2-7, with a possible D match to TRBD2 (5 bases). The CDR3 loop spans 15 amino acids. V lost 1 base and J lost 5, with 16 bases in between. From germline, CDR1 is SGHRS and CDR2 YFSETQ. The CDR3 DNA reads TGCGCCAGCAGCTTGACGGTTTCAGGAGGCGACGAGCAGTACTTC. It specifies CASSLTVSGGDEQYF.

For this clonotype: This may arise from a read error, as a much more abundant clone is one base away. The CDR3: CAGSLTLTADEQYF. CDR3 DNA: TGTGCCGGCAGCTTAACTCTGACAGCCGACGAGCAGTACTTC. V and J are TRBV7-2 and TRBJ2-7, with D possibly matching TRBD1 (5 bases). The germline V gene encodes CDR1 SGHTA and CDR2 FQGNSA. The CDR3 extends over 14 amino acids.

This clonotype has at least ten counts. The chain employs TRBV6-5 and TRBJ2-7; TRBD1 or TRBD2 may be the D gene (5 bases each). Germline V gives CDR1 MNHEY, CDR2 SVGAGI. V lost 4 bases to trimming and J lost 6 bases, with 13 bases between them. The CDR3 is 13 amino acids. The CDR3, as DNA: TGTGCCAGCAGTTGGGACCGGACTGCCGAGCAGTACTTC. Residues: CASSWDRTAEQYF.

This clonotype was detected many times. This chain connects TRBV6-1 to TRBJ2-7; either TRBD1 or TRBD2 may supply D (5 bases each). The CDR3 runs to 15 residues. CDR1 is MNHNS, CDR2 SASEGT, per germline. Trimming took off 6 bases at V and 2 bases at J, with 17 bases between the two ends. CDR3 amino acids: CASRAGTLQTYEQYF. In DNA, the CDR3 is TGTGCCAGCAGAGCTGGGACCCTTCAAACCTACGAGCAGTACTTC.

The chain has TRBV24-1 and TRBJ2-2, with TRBD1 identical over 11 bases. CDR1 is KGHDR and CDR2 is SFDVKD in the germline V gene. This CDR3 region has 16 residues. Germline trimming cut 5 bases from V and 2 bases from J; bases unmatched to any gene: 3. Here the CDR3 reads CATSGGTGGNTGELFF. DNA of the CDR3: TGTGCCACCAGTGGCGGGACAGGGGGTAACACCGGGGAGCTGTTTTTT.

This clonotype was seen repeatedly, ten times or more. This chain connects TRBV12-3 or TRBV12-4 to TRBJ2-7; 7 nucleotides agree with TRBD1. The CDR3 runs to 14 residues. J was trimmed by 1 base and V by 4 bases; bases with no gene match: 4. This CDR3 reads CASSSDRESYEQYF. The CDR3 bases are TGTGCCAGCAGTTCCGACAGGGAGTCCTACGAGCAGTACTTC.

This clonotype appeared a few times. This CDR3 fails to terminate in the conserved phenylalanine or tryptophan, so it likely reflects a read error. The rearrangement uses TRBV30 and TRBJ2-6; D gene unclear. Trimming removed 0 bases from V and 3 bases from J, with 3 bases in between. Germline assignment: CDR1 GTSNPN and CDR2 SVGIG (reference sequence). The length of the CDR3 is 13 residues. The CDR3 loop is CAWSVGGANVLTL. For the CDR3, the DNA is TGTGCCTGGAGTGTAGGTGGGGCCAACGTCCTGACTCTC.

Ten or more counts support this clonotype. This rearrangement joins TRBV12-3 or TRBV12-4 to TRBJ2-7; 7 nucleotides agree with TRBD1. The V segment lost 6 bases and the J segment 3 bases; nucleotides outside the gene matches: 8. CDR3 length: 14 residues. CDR3: CASSPGQSVYEQYF. CDR3 nucleotide sequence: TGTGCCAGCAGCCCGGGACAGTCTGTCTACGAGCAGTACTTC.

This CDR3 is CASSYRQGDRLPMNTEAFF. The CDR3, as DNA: TGTGCCAGCAGTTACCGACAAGGCGACAGGCTTCCCATGAACACTGAAGCTTTCTTT. The chain recombines TRBV6-2 or TRBV6-3 with TRBJ1-1, with D maybe TRBD1 (6 bases). The ends were cut back, 2 bases at V and 0 bases at J, with 22 bases in the middle. Germline V gene data show CDR1 as MNHEY and CDR2 as SVGEGT. This CDR3 is 19 amino acids long.

This clonotype appeared many times. The chain uses TRBV10-3 and TRBJ2-7; 10 positions match TRBD1. The J segment lost 5 bases and the V segment lost 2 bases, leaving 9 bases of the junction unmatched. Germline V gives CDR1 ENHRY, CDR2 SYGVKD. There are 16 residues in the CDR3. The CDR3 sequence is CAISEVGTGDQNEQYF. DNA for the CDR3: TGTGCCATCAGTGAGGTAGGGACAGGGGATCAGAACGAGCAGTACTTC.

In this sample, this clonotype turned up many times. This chain connects TRBV6-2 or TRBV6-3 to TRBJ1-5; a possible D gene is TRBD1 (6 bases). The CDR3 has 14 amino acids. Trimming took off 5 bases at V and 2 bases at J, with 10 bases between the two ends. The germline V gene has CDR1 MNHEY and CDR2 SVGEGT. Here the CDR3 reads CASSGQLGNQPQHF. DNA of the CDR3: TGTGCCAGCAGTGGACAGCTGGGCAATCAGCCCCAGCATTTT.

This clonotype appeared many times. The rearrangement joins TRBV2 to TRBJ2-7; TRBD2 matches at 9 bases. Trimming cost V 4 bases and J 0 bases; bases outside gene matches: 10. CDR1 is SNHLY, CDR2 FYNNEI, per germline. The CDR3 totals 17 residues. In DNA, the CDR3 is TGTGCCAGCAGTGCGCGGGGGGGAGCGGTCCTCTCCTACGAGCAGTACTTC. Translation gives CASSARGGAVLSYEQYF.

The sample holds many counts of this clonotype. The rearrangement links TRBV20-1 to TRBJ1-3; TRBD1 is a possible D gene (6 bases). V was shortened by 4 bases and J by 2 bases, with 6 bases between the two germline ends. Per the germline V gene, CDR1 is DFQATT and CDR2 is SNEGSKA (reference sequence). The CDR3 sequence is 12 residues long. CDR3 sequence: CSAKGAGNTIYF. The CDR3 region has the DNA TGCAGTGCTAAGGGGGCTGGAAACACCATATATTTT.